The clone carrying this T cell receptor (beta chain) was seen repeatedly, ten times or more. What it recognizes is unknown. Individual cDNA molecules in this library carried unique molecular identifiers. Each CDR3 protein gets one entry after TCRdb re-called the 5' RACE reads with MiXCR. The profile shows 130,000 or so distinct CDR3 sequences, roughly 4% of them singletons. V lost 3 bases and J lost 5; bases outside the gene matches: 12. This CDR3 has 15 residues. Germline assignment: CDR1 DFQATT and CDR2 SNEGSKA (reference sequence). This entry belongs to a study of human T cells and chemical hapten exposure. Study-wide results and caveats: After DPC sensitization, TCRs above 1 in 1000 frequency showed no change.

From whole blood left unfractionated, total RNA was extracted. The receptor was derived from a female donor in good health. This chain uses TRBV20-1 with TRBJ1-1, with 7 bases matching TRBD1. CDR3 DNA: TGCAGTGCTAGGGATTTTGACAGGGTGGATACTGAAGCTTTCTTT. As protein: CSARDFDRVDTEAFF.